A selection of T cell receptor beta chains follows, all from one sample in a study of response to subunit inactivated influenza vaccine. Via MiXCR, TCRdb re-called the RT-PCR reads, giving one row per CDR3 protein. The profile shows approximately 520,000 distinct CDR3 sequences, approximately 17% of them singletons. The material was CD4+ T cells sorted from PBMCs, obtained roughly 24 months after vaccination. The receptors here all came from a man aged 45 to 75 who received an inactivated influenza vaccine. CDR3s include the opening cysteine and the closing phenylalanine or tryptophan. The D gene is left open where the match is weak. Clone size is stated in some rows and not others, as once, few, many or a class when expanded.

J	V	size	D	DNA	CDR3
TRBJ2-3	TRBV12-3/TRBV12-4	-	TRBD1	TGTGCCAGCGGGACAGGGTCATCAGATACGCAGTATTTT	CASGTGSSDTQYF
TRBJ2-1	TRBV24-1	once	TRBD1	TGTGCCACCAGTGATTTTACAGGGGAACGGTACAATGAGCAGTTCTTC	CATSDFTGERYNEQFF
TRBJ2-1	TRBV12-3/TRBV12-4	-	TRBD2	TGTGCCAGCAGTTCCAGGACTAGCGGGGGGGCGAATGAGCAGTTCTTC	CASSSRTSGGANEQFF
TRBJ1-2	TRBV20-1	few	-	TGCAGTGCAGTAGCGGGGGACGATGGCTACACCTTC	CSAVAGDDGYTF
TRBJ1-5	TRBV24-1	-	-	TGTGCCACCAGTGATTTGTGGTATAGTTTCGCAGGGCTTAGCAATCAGCCCCAGCATTTT	CATSDLWYSFAGLSNQPQHF
TRBJ1-2	TRBV12-3/TRBV12-4	few	-	TGTGCCAGCACCGTGGGCGAGGGAACCGACTATGGCTACACCTTC	CASTVGEGTDYGYTF
TRBJ1-4	TRBV7-6	few	-	TGTGCCAGCAGCTTAATTGCAGGCTCGAATGAAAAACTGTTTTTT	CASSLIAGSNEKLFF
TRBJ2-3	TRBV20-1	few	TRBD2	TGCAGTGCTAGGTACAGCGGGGCAGATACGCAGTATTTT	CSARYSGADTQYF
TRBJ2-7	TRBV27	-	TRBD1	TGTGCCAGCAGAGGGACAGAGGTCTACGAGCAGTACTTC	CASRGTEVYEQYF
TRBJ2-3	TRBV7-9	-	-	TGTGCCAGCAGCTTATCATTCGGAGGGCCTGATACGCAGTATTTT	CASSLSFGGPDTQYF
TRBJ2-3	TRBV19	few	-	TGTGCCAGTAGTATACGGGCCGCCCGGGGCACAGATACGCAGTATTTT	CASSIRAARGTDTQYF
TRBJ1-6	TRBV29-1	-	TRBD1	TGCAGCGACGCTCGGGACAGGGATCACTCACCCCTCCACTTT	CSDARDRDHSPLHF
TRBJ2-1	TRBV5-6	-	-	TGTGCCAGCAGTTCCGGGACATGGACGTTGAATGAGCAGTTCTTC	CASSSGTWTLNEQFF
TRBJ1-2	TRBV20-1	few	TRBD1	TGCAGCGCTCATCGGACAGGGATTAACTATGGCTACACCTTC	CSAHRTGINYGYTF
TRBJ1-3	TRBV9	few	-	TGTGCCAGCAGCGTAGGGGGAGCCCTCTCTGGAAACACCATATATTTT	CASSVGGALSGNTIYF
TRBJ1-1	TRBV5-1	-	-	TGCGCCAGCAGCTTGGTGGGGGGCTCTAGTAACACTGAAGCTTTCTTT	CASSLVGGSSNTEAFF
TRBJ2-5	TRBV11-2	few	-	TGTGCCAGCAGCTTAGATCGTCGGTCGTGGGAGACCCAGTACTTC	CASSLDRRSWETQYF
TRBJ2-2	TRBV19	-	TRBD1	TGTGCCAGTAGTGCCGGACAGGGGGTCACCGGGGAGCTGTTTTTT	CASSAGQGVTGELFF
TRBJ2-4	TRBV20-1	-	TRBD2	TGCAGTGCTAGAGAAGGCGGGAGTGGAAACATTCAGTACTTC	CSAREGGSGNIQYF
TRBJ2-3	TRBV20-1	-	-	TGCAGTGCCAACGGAGTCGTAGGCCCGAGCACAGATACGCAGTATTTT	CSANGVVGPSTDTQYF
TRBJ2-3	TRBV7-2	-	-	TGTGCCAGCAGCTTTTATGGAGGGGCCGTCACAGATACGCAGTATTTT	CASSFYGGAVTDTQYF
TRBJ2-2	TRBV28	few	-	TGTGCCAGCAGTTTTCTAAAGGGGCTTACCGGGGAGCTGTTTTTT	CASSFLKGLTGELFF
TRBJ2-7	TRBV11-2	many	-	TGTGCCAGCAGCGCCCGGGAGCGGAAGAGATCCTACGAGCAGTACTTC	CASSARERKRSYEQYF
TRBJ2-1	TRBV20-1	-	TRBD2	TGCAGTGCTAGACACCCGGTGGCTAGCGGGGGGCCCTGGTTCTTC	CSARHPVASGGPWFF
TRBJ2-2	TRBV19	-	-	TGTGCCAGTAGTATAAGGCTGGACAGTACATGGGCGAACACCGGGGAGCTGTTTTTT	CASSIRLDSTWANTGELFF
TRBJ2-6	TRBV5-1	few	TRBD1	TGCGCCAGCAGCCCCCGGACAGGGGGTCTCTCTGGGGCCAACGTCCTGACTTTC	CASSPRTGGLSGANVLTF
TRBJ2-1	TRBV9	-	-	TGTGCCAGCAGCACCGGTGGGGGGATGTTGCAGTTCTTC	CASSTGGGMLQFF
TRBJ2-3	TRBV4-2	-	-	TGTGCCAGCAGCCAAGAGTCCTGGGGGCAAAGCGATACGCAGTATTTT	CASSQESWGQSDTQYF
TRBJ2-1	TRBV9	-	-	TGTGCCAGCAGCGTAGTAAGTGGCTACAATGAGCAGTTCTTC	CASSVVSGYNEQFF
TRBJ2-3	TRBV27	-	-	TGTGCCAGCAGGAGACCCCGAAGCACAGATACGCAGTATTTT	CASRRPRSTDTQYF
TRBJ2-1	TRBV20-1	few	TRBD1	TGCAGTGCTAGCGACGGGACAGATGCCTCCTACAATGAGCAGTTCTTC	CSASDGTDASYNEQFF
TRBJ1-3	TRBV28	few	-	TGTGCCAGCAGTTTTAATGCTGGAAACACCATATATTTT	CASSFNAGNTIYF
TRBJ2-7	TRBV5-1	many	-	TGCGCCAGCAGCGACCTAGCAGTCTCATACGAGCAGTACTTC	CASSDLAVSYEQYF
TRBJ2-5	TRBV7-9	-	-	TGTGCTAGCAGCCGAGTGGGGGCGGAGACCCAGTACTTC	CASSRVGAETQYF
TRBJ2-7	TRBV10-3	-	TRBD2	TGTGCCATTGCCGGAACGGGGGGCGAGCAGTACTTC	CAIAGTGGEQYF
TRBJ2-1	TRBV27	few	-	TGTGCCAGCAGTTTATATTTGGGTGGTGGTTCCTACAATGAGCAGTTCTTC	CASSLYLGGGSYNEQFF
TRBJ2-7	TRBV7-2	-	-	TGTGCCAGCAGCCCCGTTGTGGGGCGGCACGAGCAGTACTTC	CASSPVVGRHEQYF
TRBJ2-5	TRBV20-1	-	-	TGCAGTGCTAGAATAGAGACCCAGTACTTC	CSARIETQYF
TRBJ1-4	TRBV5-1	many	-	TGCGCCAGCAGCCCACGATGGGGTGACAATGAAAAACTGTTTTTT	CASSPRWGDNEKLFF
TRBJ2-1	TRBV3-1	few	TRBD2	TGTGCCAGCAGCCAAGGGCTAGCGGGACCCCGAGGTGAGCAGTTCTTC	CASSQGLAGPRGEQFF
TRBJ2-1	TRBV20-1	few	-	TGCAGTGCTAGGCTCGGTGGGGGGGGGCCCTACAATGAGCAGTTCTTC	CSARLGGGGPYNEQFF
TRBJ2-7	TRBV7-3	few	TRBD2	TGTGCCAGCAGCTCACCGACTAGCGGGAGGACCTACGAGCAGTACTTC	CASSSPTSGRTYEQYF
TRBJ2-7	TRBV29-1	few	TRBD1	TGCAGCGTTGAACCGGGACAGGGTCCCTACGAGCAGTACTTC	CSVEPGQGPYEQYF
TRBJ1-5	TRBV20-1	-	-	TGCAGTGCGTCAGAGAATAGCAATCAGCCCCAGCATTTT	CSASENSNQPQHF
TRBJ1-6	TRBV7-8	-	-	TGTGCCAGCAGCGCATTAACGGATTCACCCCTCCACTTT	CASSALTDSPLHF
TRBJ2-3	TRBV7-3	few	-	TGTGCCAGCAGCTTAAACGGGAGAGCCACAGATACGCAGTATTTT	CASSLNGRATDTQYF
TRBJ1-6	TRBV27	many	-	TGTGCCAGCAGTCTTATGGGGGGGCGTAGTTCACCCCTCCACTTT	CASSLMGGRSSPLHF
TRBJ2-5	TRBV12-3/TRBV12-4	many	TRBD2	TGTGCCAGCAGCCTTCGTACCGGGACTAGCGGGGCGGGAGAGACCCAGTACTTC	CASSLRTGTSGAGETQYF
TRBJ1-3	TRBV10-3	-	-	TGTGCCATCAGTGAGAGGGGCAGGGGAGGATCTGGAAACACCATATATTTT	CAISERGRGGSGNTIYF
TRBJ2-3	TRBV20-1	-	-	TGCAGCGCCAGGGACCGTAGCACAGATACGCAGTATTTT	CSARDRSTDTQYF
TRBJ2-1	TRBV20-1	many	TRBD2	TGCAGTAGCGGGACTCACAATGAGCAGTTCTTC	CSSGTHNEQFF
TRBJ2-1	TRBV12-3/TRBV12-4	many	TRBD2	TGTGCCAGTACTAGCGGGGGGGCCTATGAGCAGTTCTTC	CASTSGGAYEQFF
TRBJ1-1	TRBV7-2	few	-	TGTGCCAGCAGCTCCCTAGTCCTGGATGAAGCTTTCTTT	CASSSLVLDEAFF